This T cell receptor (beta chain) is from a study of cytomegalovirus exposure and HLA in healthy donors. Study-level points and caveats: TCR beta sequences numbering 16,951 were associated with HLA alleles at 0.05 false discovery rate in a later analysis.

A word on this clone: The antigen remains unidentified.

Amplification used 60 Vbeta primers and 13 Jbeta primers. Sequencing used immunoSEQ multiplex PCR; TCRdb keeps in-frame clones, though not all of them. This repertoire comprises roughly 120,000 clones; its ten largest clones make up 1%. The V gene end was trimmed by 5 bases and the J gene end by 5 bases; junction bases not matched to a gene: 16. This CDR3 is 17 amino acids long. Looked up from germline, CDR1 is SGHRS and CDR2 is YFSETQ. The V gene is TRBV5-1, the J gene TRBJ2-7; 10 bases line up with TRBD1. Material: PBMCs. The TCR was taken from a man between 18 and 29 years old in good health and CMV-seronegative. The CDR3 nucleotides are TGCGCCAGCAGAAACGCCGGGACAGGGGAAAGAGACCACGAGCAGTACTTC. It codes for CASRNAGTGERDHEQYF.